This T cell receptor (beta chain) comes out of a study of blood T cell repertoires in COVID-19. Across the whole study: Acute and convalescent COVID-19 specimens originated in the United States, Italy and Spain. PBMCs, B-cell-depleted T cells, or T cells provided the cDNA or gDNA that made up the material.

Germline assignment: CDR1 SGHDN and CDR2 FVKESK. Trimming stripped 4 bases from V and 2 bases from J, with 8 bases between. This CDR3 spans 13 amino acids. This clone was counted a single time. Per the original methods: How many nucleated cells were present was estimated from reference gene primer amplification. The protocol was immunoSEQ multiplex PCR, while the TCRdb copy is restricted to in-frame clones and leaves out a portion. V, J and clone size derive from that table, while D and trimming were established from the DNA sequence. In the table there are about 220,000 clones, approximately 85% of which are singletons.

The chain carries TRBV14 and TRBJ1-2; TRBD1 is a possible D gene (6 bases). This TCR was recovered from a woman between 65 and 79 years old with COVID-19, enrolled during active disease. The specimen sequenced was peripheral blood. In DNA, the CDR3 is TGTGCCAGCAGCCGGACAGCCAACTATGGCTACACCTTC. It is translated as CASSRTANYGYTF.